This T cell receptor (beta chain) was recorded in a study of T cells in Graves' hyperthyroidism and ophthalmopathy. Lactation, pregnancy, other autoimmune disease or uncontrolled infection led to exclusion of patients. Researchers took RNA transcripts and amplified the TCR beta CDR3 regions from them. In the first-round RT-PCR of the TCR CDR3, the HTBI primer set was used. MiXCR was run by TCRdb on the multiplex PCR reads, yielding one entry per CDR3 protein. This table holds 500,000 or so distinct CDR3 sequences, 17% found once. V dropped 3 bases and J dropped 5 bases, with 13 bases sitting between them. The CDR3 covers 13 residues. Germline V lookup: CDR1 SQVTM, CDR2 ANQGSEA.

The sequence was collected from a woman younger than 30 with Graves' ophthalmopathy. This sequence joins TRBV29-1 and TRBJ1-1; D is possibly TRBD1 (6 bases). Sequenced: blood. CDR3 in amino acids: CSVERQGRTEAFF. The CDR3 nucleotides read TGCAGCGTTGAGCGTCAGGGGAGGACTGAAGCTTTCTTT.